One and the same sample provided the 29 T cell receptor beta chains below, sequenced in a study of shared clonotypes between healthy human individuals. Profiling relied on immunoSEQ multiplex PCR, and the TCRdb table lists in-frame clones only, not all of them. Of 2 million to 2.5 million clones in the sample, around 92% are singletons; the top ten hold 0.37%. The sample consisted of naive CD4+ T cells from PBMCs. Subset reported: CD45RA+ positively selected. The receptors derive from a man aged 18 to 30 in good health. Some clones in this sample may be carry-over from other donors' samples.

The chain recombines TRBV27 with TRBJ2-7, with TRBD2 identical over 12 bases. After removal of 5 bases from V and 3 bases from J, the junction contained 2 bases not matched to a gene. This CDR3 comprises 14 residues. The V gene's germline CDR1 is MNHEY and CDR2 SMNVEV (reference sequence). CDR3 sequence: CASSRTSGNYEQYF. CDR3 coding DNA: TGTGCCAGCAGTAGGACTAGCGGGAACTACGAGCAGTACTTC.

V and J are TRBV9 and TRBJ1-1; no reliable D call. The CDR3 is made up of 14 amino acids. The germline V gene has CDR1 SGDLS and CDR2 YYNGEE. V lost 3 bases and J 0 bases, leaving 9 bases between the germline ends. CDR3 residues: CASSGEFMNTEAFF. CDR3 nucleotides: TGTGCCAGCAGCGGCGAGTTCATGAACACTGAAGCTTTCTTT.

The CDR3 reads CASSDGPAKNIQYF. The CDR3 DNA reads as TGTGCCAGTAGCGACGGGCCAGCCAAAAACATTCAGTACTTC. The chain has TRBV19 and TRBJ2-4, with D unresolved. CDR1 and CDR2 (germline): LNHDA, SQIVND (reference sequence). This CDR3 has 14 amino acids. Deletions cut 6 bases from V and 0 bases from J, with 9 bases between.

The rearrangement uses TRBV6-5 and TRBJ2-3; D perhaps matches TRBD1 (5 bases). Trimming cost V 6 bases and J 3 bases, with 13 bases left between them. Germline CDR1 is MNHEY and CDR2 is SVGAGI. The CDR3 spans 14 residues. The CDR3 DNA reads as TGTGCCAGCAGCCTCAGGGTTGGTACAGATACGCAGTATTTT. It translates to CASSLRVGTDTQYF.

This chain links TRBV14 with TRBJ1-1; D remains unclear. The germline CDR1 and CDR2 sequences are SGHDN and FVKESK. This CDR3 is 13 amino acids long. The V end was cut by 3 bases, the J end by 4 bases, with 9 bases between. DNA for the CDR3: TGTGCCAGCAGCCAGGGGTTGGGCACTGAAGCTTTCTTT. This sequence encodes CASSQGLGTEAFF.

V gene TRBV7-6 combines with J gene TRBJ2-5; a weak D match, TRBD2 (6 bases). The CDR3 covers 15 residues. V was trimmed by 1 base and J by 5 bases, leaving 14 bases between them. Germline CDR1 and CDR2: SGHVS and FNYEAQ. CDR3 protein: CASSLVSLARETQYF. Here the CDR3 DNA reads TGTGCCAGCAGCTTAGTTAGTCTAGCGCGGGAGACCCAGTACTTC.

This chain links TRBV7-3 with TRBJ2-5; 7 positions match TRBD2. Trimming cost V 3 bases and J 5 bases; bases outside gene matches: 9. CDR3 size: 15 residues. Germline-derived CDR1 and CDR2 are SGHTA and FQGTGA. The CDR3 nucleotides read TGTGCCAGCAGCTTCGGGGGGAGGGCCCGTGAGACCCAGTACTTC. As protein: CASSFGGRARETQYF. Filled out from reference TRBV7-3 and TRBJ2-5, the complete variable domain reads GAGVSQTPSNKVTEKGKYVELRCDPISGHTALYWYRQSLGQGPEFLIYFQGTGAADDSGLPNDRFFAVRPEGSVSTLKIQRTERGDSAVYLCASSFGGRARETQYFGPGTRLLVL.

V is TRBV4-3 and J is TRBJ1-2; a possible D gene is TRBD1 (5 bases). The germline V and J ends were trimmed by 0 bases and 7 bases, with 18 bases remaining between them. The CDR3 length is 16 residues. Germline lookup yields CDR1 LGHNA and CDR2 YSLEER. In DNA, the CDR3 is TGCGCCAGCAGCCAAGAAGTGGCAGGGAACCCTCCTGGCTACACCTTC. This encodes CASSQEVAGNPPGYTF.

The chain combines TRBV13 with TRBJ2-1; no clear D. The germline gives CDR1 PRHDT, CDR2 FYEKMQ (reference sequence). V lost 5 bases and J lost 4, with 18 bases in between. The CDR3 sequence is 16 residues long. The CDR3 nucleotides read TGTGCCAGCAGCCTCCGGTCCCGGACGACATACAATGAGCAGTTCTTC. Its protein product is CASSLRSRTTYNEQFF. Looking up the rest from reference TRBV13 and TRBJ2-1 gives the full variable domain: AAGVIQSPRHLIKEKRETATLKCYPIPRHDTVYWYQQGPGQDPQFLISFYEKMQSDKGSIPDRFSAQQFSDYHSELNMSSLELGDSALYFCASSLRSRTTYNEQFFGPGTRLTVL.

V is TRBV19 and J is TRBJ2-7; 8 bases map to TRBD2. Trimming at V came to 7 bases and at J to 4 bases, leaving 15 bases not matched to a gene. The length of the CDR3 is 16 residues. Germline V CDR1 and CDR2: LNHDA, SQIVND (reference sequence). The CDR3 is CASKQTSGSSFYEQYF. The CDR3, as DNA: TGTGCCAGTAAACAAACTAGCGGTTCGTCTTTTTACGAGCAGTACTTC.

CDR3 in amino acids: CASSLVRGNGDTGELFF. The CDR3 region has the DNA TGCGCCAGCAGCTTGGTCCGGGGAAACGGGGACACCGGGGAGCTGTTTTTT. The J gene is TRBJ2-2, the V gene TRBV5-1; D might be TRBD2 (5 bases). The V gene's germline CDR1 is SGHRS and CDR2 YFSETQ. This CDR3 has 17 amino acids. Trimming left V 0 bases short and J 3 bases short, with 15 bases between.

The chain has TRBV4-1 and TRBJ1-1, with 8 bases fitting TRBD1. This CDR3 region has 15 residues. V dropped 3 bases and J dropped 2; count of bases not matched to a gene: 5. Germline-derived CDR1 and CDR2 are MGHRA and YSYEKL. CDR3 loop: CASSQMGQANTEAFF. The CDR3 DNA sequence: TGCGCCAGCAGCCAGATGGGACAGGCAAACACTGAAGCTTTCTTT.

This clone showed up just a few times. This rearrangement joins TRBV4-1 to TRBJ1-4; no clear D. The ends were cut back, 0 bases at V and 6 bases at J, with 14 bases in the middle. CDR1 and CDR2 from the germline V gene are MGHRA and YSYEKL. The CDR3 spans 16 residues. This CDR3 is CASSQDQWSWDEKLFF. The CDR3 DNA follows: TGCGCCAGCAGCCAAGATCAGTGGAGTTGGGATGAAAAACTGTTTTTT.

The rearrangement joins TRBV15 to TRBJ2-5; D is unresolved. The CDR3 is 15 amino acids. V was clipped by 0 bases and J by 2 bases, with 10 bases between them. CDR1 and CDR2 (germline): LNHNV, YYDKDF (reference sequence). The CDR3 region is CATSRDYTQQETQYF. CDR3 nucleotides: TGTGCCACCAGCAGAGATTACACACAGCAAGAGACCCAGTACTTC.

The chain is built from TRBV5-4 and TRBJ1-3, with 10 nucleotides matching TRBD1. Germline V gives CDR1 SGHNT, CDR2 YYREEE (reference sequence). V trimming: 3 bases; J trimming: 3 bases; junction bases outside the gene matches: 3. The CDR3 runs to 15 residues. Written as DNA, the CDR3 is TGTGCCAGCAGCTCCTGGACAGGGGGTGGAAACACCATATATTTT. As protein: CASSSWTGGGNTIYF.

The rearrangement uses TRBV5-6 and TRBJ1-2; D ambiguous. The CDR3 has 11 amino acids. Per germline, CDR1 SGHDT and CDR2 YYEEEE. The V end was cut by 7 bases, the J end by 7 bases, with 11 bases between. The CDR3 region is CASGGLIGYTF. The CDR3 nucleotides are TGTGCCAGCGGTGGACTGATTGGCTACACCTTC.

V usage is TRBV30 and J usage is TRBJ1-3; maybe TRBD1 (5 bases). Germline assignment: CDR1 GTSNPN and CDR2 SVGIG (reference sequence). Trimming took 1 base from V and 5 from J, leaving 6 bases between them. The CDR3 is made up of 12 amino acids. CDR3 nucleotides: TGTGCCTGGAGTGGGGGGAGAAACACCATATATTTT. Encoded protein: CAWSGGRNTIYF.

The genes are TRBV2 and TRBJ1-5, with 7 bases fitting TRBD1. Germline CDR1 SNHLY, CDR2 FYNNEI. The length of the CDR3 is 15 residues. After removal of 6 bases from V and 3 bases from J, the junction contained 8 bases not matched to a gene. The CDR3 region has the DNA TGTGCCAGCAGCTTACTACAGGGGAACAATCAGCCCCAGCATTTT. Protein sequence: CASSLLQGNNQPQHF.

This chain uses TRBV9 with TRBJ1-4, with 8 bases aligning to TRBD1. The V gene's germline CDR1 is SGDLS and CDR2 YYNGEE. Unmatched junction bases numbered 3, after V lost 2 bases and J lost 0 bases. The CDR3 contains 16 residues. For the CDR3, the DNA is TGTGCCAGCAGCGTCCAGGGGGCCGCAACTAATGAAAAACTGTTTTTT. It yields the protein CASSVQGAATNEKLFF.

This clone was picked up one time. Within the sample, other DNA sequences also encode this same CDR3. The genes are TRBV5-1 and TRBJ2-3, with D maybe TRBD2 (6 bases). The length of the CDR3 is 14 residues. Germline assignment: CDR1 SGHRS and CDR2 YFSETQ. Trimming removed 4 bases from V and 0 bases from J, with 9 bases in between. The CDR3 DNA is TGCGCCAGCAGCCCGGGAGACAGCACAGATACGCAGTATTTT. Residues: CASSPGDSTDTQYF.

The chain couples TRBV18 to TRBJ2-2, with D perhaps TRBD2 (6 bases). CDR3 length equals 14 residues. CDR1 KGHSH and CDR2 LQKENI come from the germline V gene. Trimming removed 8 bases from V and 0 bases from J, with 10 bases in between. CDR3 loop: CASTGLPNTGELFF. For the CDR3, the DNA is TGTGCCAGCACGGGACTGCCGAACACCGGGGAGCTGTTTTTT.

V is TRBV28 and J is TRBJ2-2; weak D call: TRBD1 (6 bases). The CDR3 totals 18 residues. The ends were cut back, 3 bases at V and 4 bases at J, with 21 bases in the middle. Per the germline V gene, CDR1 is MDHEN and CDR2 is SYDVKM. The CDR3 nucleotides are TGTGCCAGCAGTTTTCGGGGTGGTCGGGAAGGGGGCACCGGGGAGCTGTTTTTT. Translating it yields CASSFRGGREGGTGELFF.

Regarding this clone: This CDR3 is also generated by other DNA sequences in the sample. The chain has TRBV2 and TRBJ2-3, with D uncertain. The germline V gene encodes CDR1 SNHLY and CDR2 FYNNEI. V was clipped by 3 bases and J by 0 bases, with 7 bases between them. The CDR3 has 14 amino acids. The CDR3 nucleotides read TGTGCCAGCAGTGATTCAAGTAGCACAGATACGCAGTATTTT. Its protein product is CASSDSSSTDTQYF. Looking up the rest from reference TRBV2 and TRBJ2-3 gives the full variable domain: EPEVTQTPSHQVTQMGQEVILRCVPISNHLYFYWYRQILGQKVEFLVSFYNNEISEKSEIFDDQFSVERPDGSNFTLKIRSTKLEDSAMYFCASSDSSSTDTQYFGPGTRLTVL.

This chain joins TRBV25-1 and TRBJ2-7; possible D gene TRBD2, 7 bases. CDR3 size: 17 residues. The germline V gene has CDR1 MGHDK and CDR2 SYGVNS. The germline V and J ends were trimmed by 6 bases and 0 bases, with 21 bases remaining between them. CDR3 DNA sequence: TGTGCCAGCAGCGGTCAGGTTGGGGGGGCTCGCTCCTACGAGCAGTACTTC. Protein sequence: CASSGQVGGARSYEQYF.

The gene calls are TRBV10-3 and TRBJ1-4, with D possibly matching TRBD1 (6 bases). The germline V gene encodes CDR1 ENHRY and CDR2 SYGVKD. The length of the CDR3 is 14 residues. With 6 bases removed from V and 8 bases from J, the gap between germline ends came to 16 bases. CDR3 nucleotide sequence: TGTGCCATCAGGGAACAGGGCCACGGGGAAAAACTGTTTTTT. Translation: CAIREQGHGEKLFF.

This chain joins TRBV13 and TRBJ2-2; D might be TRBD1 or TRBD2, each matching 5 bases. From germline, CDR1 is PRHDT and CDR2 FYEKMQ (reference sequence). The germline V and J ends were trimmed by 0 bases and 6 bases, with 8 bases remaining between them. This CDR3 is 14 amino acids long. The CDR3 reads CASSLGVGPGELFF. Here the CDR3 DNA reads TGTGCCAGCAGCTTAGGTGTGGGACCCGGGGAGCTGTTTTTT.

Worth noting for this clone: The same CDR3 is also encoded by other DNA sequences in this sample. The rearrangement uses TRBV5-4 and TRBJ1-3; D is perhaps TRBD1 (5 bases). This CDR3 is built from 15 residues. Germline V CDR1 and CDR2: SGHNT, YYREEE (reference sequence). V dropped 0 bases and J dropped 4 bases, with 11 bases sitting between them. Here the CDR3 DNA reads TGTGCCAGCAGCTTGGACAGGCAATCAGGAAACACCATATATTTT. Protein product: CASSLDRQSGNTIYF.

The chain joins TRBV14 to TRBJ1-1; D is unclear. Germline assignment: CDR1 SGHDN and CDR2 FVKESK. V lost 4 bases, J lost 0 bases, and 24 bases lay in between. This CDR3 comprises 19 residues. As DNA, the CDR3 is TGTGCCAGCAGCCCCACTCCGAACAGTACTAGAAGGATGAACACTGAAGCTTTCTTT. It is translated as CASSPTPNSTRRMNTEAFF.

In nucleotides, the CDR3 is TGTGCCAGTAGTCCCATGATAGGACAGGGCCACACTGAAGCTTTCTTT. Residues: CASSPMIGQGHTEAFF. V is TRBV19 and J is TRBJ1-1, with 8 bases aligning to TRBD1. Germline V gene data show CDR1 as LNHDA and CDR2 as SQIVND (reference sequence). This CDR3 is 16 amino acids long. J gave up 3 bases and V 5 bases, and 11 bases lay outside the gene matches.